This T cell receptor (beta chain) was sequenced during a study of regulatory T cells in long-lasting Graves disease (dated by TCRdb to the early 2020s). General notes on the study: Persistent Graves' disease was defined as antithyroid drug treatment for over 5 years with persistently positive TSH receptor autoantibodies. This study used TCR sequencing and RNA sequencing of peripheral blood to compare persistent Graves' disease patients against newly diagnosed Graves' disease patients. The study took place in China and was registered as a clinical trial. A total of around 35 samples were covered by TCR sequencing, comprising approximately 13 persistent and around 20 newly diagnosed Graves' disease patients. In the clinical cohort, patients with persistent Graves' disease had used antithyroid drugs for an average of about 10.3 years.

This sample's time point label indicates: persistent/refractory GD, antithyroid drugs over 5 years with positive TRAb. RNA was extracted from PBMCs in TRIzol for both TCR sequencing and RNA sequencing. The diagnosis of Graves' disease followed American Thyroid Association guidelines. Recruitment of patients was carried out at an endocrinology department in Xi'an, China. From each patient, roughly 9 milliliters of peripheral blood was collected into an EDTA anticoagulant tube. Ficoll Paque Plus density gradient separation was used to isolate PBMCs, and no additional T cell sorting was done. An Agilent 2100 Bioanalyzer and agarose gel were used to assess RNA quality, and a NanoDrop 2000 was used to measure RNA concentration. The study at large found these results: Persistent disease showed preferential use of TRBV28, TRBJ1-2 and TRBJ2-5, whereas newly diagnosed disease favored TRBV20-1 and TRBJ2-1. Lower TCR Shannon entropy and fewer highly expanded clones were observed in persistent Graves' disease patients than in newly diagnosed patients, which suggested clonal expansion. Persistent patients shared more public clonotypes among themselves (around 2,500) than newly diagnosed patients did (approximately 970). The authors noted that the small sample size was a limitation that may lower accuracy. Only the TCR beta chain was sequenced and analyzed. Because the primary lesion, thyroid tissue, could not be accessed, the study looked at peripheral blood alone.

Library prep was done by multiplex PCR. The instrument given in TCRdb is Illumina HiSeq 4000. To build TCR beta libraries, CDR3 regions were amplified by Arm-PCR using iRepertoire HTBI primers. Before sequencing, the PCR products went through gel purification. The original pipeline was this. A total of 62 TRBV and 14 TRBJ segments were identified across samples and were used for gene usage analysis of CDR3 amino acid clonotypes. COPE and FqMerger were used to merge filtered high-quality paired reads into contigs. Contigs were aligned with BLAST to IMGT TRBV, TRBD and TRBJ reference genes, and CDR3 was defined per IMGT. Clonotypes above 0.1% frequency were classified as highly expanded clones. Repertoire diversity was measured by Shannon entropy, and V-J evenness by the Gini coefficient. Clonotypes shared by more than one individual were considered public. The public reads were reanalyzed by TCRdb: fastp trimming at Q25, MiXCR alignment, in-frame beta chains only. Records with the same CDR3 protein are collapsed into one entry carrying the most frequent genes and DNA. The V and J calls here are based on TCRdb, not the publication. The table for this sample lists fewer than 400,000 distinct CDR3 sequences; less than 25% of them were counted only once. The top ten hold around 20% of the sample.

Worth noting for this clonotype: The antigen it recognizes is unknown. No quality values exist for individual bases; no much larger clone is one base distant.

Relative to germline, V is 2 bases shorter and J is 2 bases shorter, with 12 bases between their ends. Including the terminal cysteine and phenylalanine, the CDR3 comprises 15 residues. The only DNA kept is the CDR3, 45 bases in frame from the first base. Sequences MNHEY (CDR1) and SVGEGT (CDR2) are obtained from the germline V gene. The clonotype originates from a female donor with Graves disease. Specimen: peripheral blood mononuclear cells (PBMCs), collected when the disease was refractory, from a patient treated with antithyroid drugs. Recombination joined TRBV6-2 or TRBV6-3 with TRBJ2-5; perhaps TRBD1 is the D gene, with 6 bases matching. For the CDR3, the sequence is CASSYGGGPQETQYF. At the DNA level, the sequence is TGTGCCAGCAGTTACGGGGGCGGCCCGCAAGAGACCCAGTACTTC.